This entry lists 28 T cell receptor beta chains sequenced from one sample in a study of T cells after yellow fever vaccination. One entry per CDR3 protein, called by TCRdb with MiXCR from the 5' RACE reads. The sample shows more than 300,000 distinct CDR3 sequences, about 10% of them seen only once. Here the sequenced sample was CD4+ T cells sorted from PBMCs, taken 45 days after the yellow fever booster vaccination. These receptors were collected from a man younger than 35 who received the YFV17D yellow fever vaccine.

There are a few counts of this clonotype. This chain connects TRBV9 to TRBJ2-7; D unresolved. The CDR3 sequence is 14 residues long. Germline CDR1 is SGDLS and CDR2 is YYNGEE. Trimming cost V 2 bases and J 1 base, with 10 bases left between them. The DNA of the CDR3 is TGTGCCAGCAGCGTTACGGCCGCGTCCTACGAGCAGTACTTC. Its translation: CASSVTAASYEQYF.

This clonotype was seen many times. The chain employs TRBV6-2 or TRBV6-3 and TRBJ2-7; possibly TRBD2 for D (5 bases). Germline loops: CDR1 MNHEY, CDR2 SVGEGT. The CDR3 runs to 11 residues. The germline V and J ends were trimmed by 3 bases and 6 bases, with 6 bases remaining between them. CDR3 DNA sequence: TGTGCCAGCAGTTATCGGGGCGAGCAGTACTTC. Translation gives CASSYRGEQYF.

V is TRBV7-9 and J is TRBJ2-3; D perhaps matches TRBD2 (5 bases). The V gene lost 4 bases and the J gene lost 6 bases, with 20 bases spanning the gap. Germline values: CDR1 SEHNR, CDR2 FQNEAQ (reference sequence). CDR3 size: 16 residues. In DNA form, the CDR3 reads TGTGCCAGCAGCTCCCCGACGAGGGTGGAAGGGGATACGCAGTATTTT. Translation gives CASSSPTRVEGDTQYF.

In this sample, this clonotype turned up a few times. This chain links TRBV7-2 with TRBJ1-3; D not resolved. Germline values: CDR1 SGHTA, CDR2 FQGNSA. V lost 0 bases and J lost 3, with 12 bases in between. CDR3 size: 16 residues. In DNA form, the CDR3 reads TGTGCCAGCAGCTTAGCGACGCTGGCGGGTGGAAACACCATATATTTT. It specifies CASSLATLAGGNTIYF.

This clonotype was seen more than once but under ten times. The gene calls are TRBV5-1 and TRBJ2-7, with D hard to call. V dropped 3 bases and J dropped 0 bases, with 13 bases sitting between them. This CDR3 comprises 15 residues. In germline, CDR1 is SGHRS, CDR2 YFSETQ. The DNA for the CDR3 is TGCGCCAGCAGCTCCGGTGGGGTTCCCTCCTACGAGCAGTACTTC. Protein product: CASSSGGVPSYEQYF.

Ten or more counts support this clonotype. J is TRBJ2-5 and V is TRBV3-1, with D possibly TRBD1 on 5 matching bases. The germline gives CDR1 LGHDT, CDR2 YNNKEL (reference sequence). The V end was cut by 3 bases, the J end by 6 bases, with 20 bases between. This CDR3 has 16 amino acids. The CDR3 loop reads CASSHRTRAGLKTQYF. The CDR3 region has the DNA TGTGCCAGCAGCCATCGGACGCGTGCAGGGTTGAAGACCCAGTACTTC.

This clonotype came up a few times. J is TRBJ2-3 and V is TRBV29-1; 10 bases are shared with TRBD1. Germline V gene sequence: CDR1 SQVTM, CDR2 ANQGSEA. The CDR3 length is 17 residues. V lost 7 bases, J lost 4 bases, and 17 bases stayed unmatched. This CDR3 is CSARPGQGTLGADTQYF. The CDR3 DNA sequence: TGCAGCGCCCGTCCGGGACAGGGGACTCTAGGCGCAGATACGCAGTATTTT.

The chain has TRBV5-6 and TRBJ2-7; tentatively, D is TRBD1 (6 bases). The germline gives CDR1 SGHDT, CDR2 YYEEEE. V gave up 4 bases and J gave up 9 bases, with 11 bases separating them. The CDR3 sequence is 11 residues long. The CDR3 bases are TGTGCCAGCAGCAAGGACAGCCGGCAGTACGTC. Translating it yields CASSKDSRQYV.

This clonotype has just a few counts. CDR3 bases: TGTGCCAGTAGTGTACAGGGGCGTCAGCCCCAGCATTTT. This translates into CASSVQGRQPQHF. The chain employs TRBV19 and TRBJ1-5; 7 bases map to TRBD1. Losses at the gene ends were 5 bases for V and 6 bases for J; bases not matched to a gene: 4. Germline CDR1 reads LNHDA; CDR2 reads SQIVND (reference sequence). The CDR3 runs 13 residues.

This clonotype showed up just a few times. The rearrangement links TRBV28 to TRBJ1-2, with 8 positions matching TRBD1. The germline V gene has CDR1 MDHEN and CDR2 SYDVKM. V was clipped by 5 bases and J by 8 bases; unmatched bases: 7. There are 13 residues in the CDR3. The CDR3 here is CASSVTGARGYTF. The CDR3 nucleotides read TGTGCCAGCAGTGTGACAGGGGCGCGCGGCTACACCTTC.

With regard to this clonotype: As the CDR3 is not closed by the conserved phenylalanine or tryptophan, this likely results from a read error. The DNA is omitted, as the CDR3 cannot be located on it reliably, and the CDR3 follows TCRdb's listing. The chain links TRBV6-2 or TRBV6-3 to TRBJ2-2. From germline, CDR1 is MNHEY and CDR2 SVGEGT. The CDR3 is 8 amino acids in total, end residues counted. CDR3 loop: CASSYPRL.

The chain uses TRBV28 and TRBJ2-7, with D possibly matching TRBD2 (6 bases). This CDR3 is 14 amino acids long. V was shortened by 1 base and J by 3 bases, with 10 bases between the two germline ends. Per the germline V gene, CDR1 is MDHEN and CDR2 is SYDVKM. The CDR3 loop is CASSLSGGVYEQYV. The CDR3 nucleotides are TGTGCCAGCAGTTTATCGGGCGGGGTCTACGAGCAGTACGTC.

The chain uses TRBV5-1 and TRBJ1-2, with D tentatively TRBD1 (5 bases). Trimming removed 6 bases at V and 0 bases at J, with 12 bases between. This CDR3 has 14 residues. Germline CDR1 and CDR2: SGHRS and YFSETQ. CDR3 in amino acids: CASTQGSANYGYTF. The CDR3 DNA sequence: TGCGCCAGCACCCAGGGTTCAGCTAACTATGGCTACACCTTC.

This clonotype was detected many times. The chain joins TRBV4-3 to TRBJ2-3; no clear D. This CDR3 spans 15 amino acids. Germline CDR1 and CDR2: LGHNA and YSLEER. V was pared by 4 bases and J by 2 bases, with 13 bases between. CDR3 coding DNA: TGCGCCAGCAGCCTAACCGGATTTCTCACAGATACGCAGTATTTT. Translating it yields CASSLTGFLTDTQYF.

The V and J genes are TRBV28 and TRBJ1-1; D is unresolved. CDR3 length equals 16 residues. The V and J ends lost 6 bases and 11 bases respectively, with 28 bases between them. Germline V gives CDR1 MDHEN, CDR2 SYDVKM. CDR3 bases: TGTGCCAGCAGCCATTATTCGGACGTTATGACGAGGCCCGCTTTCTTT. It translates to CASSHYSDVMTRPAFF.

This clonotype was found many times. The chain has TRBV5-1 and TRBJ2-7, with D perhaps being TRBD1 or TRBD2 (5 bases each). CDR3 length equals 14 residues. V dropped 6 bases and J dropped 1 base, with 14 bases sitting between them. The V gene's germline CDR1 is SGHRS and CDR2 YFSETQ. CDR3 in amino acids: CASIPGTESYEQYV. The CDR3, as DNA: TGCGCCAGCATCCCCGGGACGGAGTCCTACGAGCAGTACGTC.

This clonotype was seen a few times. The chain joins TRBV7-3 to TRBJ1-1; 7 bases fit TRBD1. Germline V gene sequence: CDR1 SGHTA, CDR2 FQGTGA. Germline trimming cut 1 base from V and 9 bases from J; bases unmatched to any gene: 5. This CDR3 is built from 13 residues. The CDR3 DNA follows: TGTGCCAGCAGCTTAATTCAGGGACAGAAAGCTTTCTTT. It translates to CASSLIQGQKAFF. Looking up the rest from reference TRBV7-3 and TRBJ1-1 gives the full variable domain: GAGVSQTPSNKVTEKGKYVELRCDPISGHTALYWYRQSLGQGPEFLIYFQGTGAADDSGLPNDRFFAVRPEGSVSTLKIQRTERGDSAVYLCASSLIQGQKAFFGQGTRLTVV.

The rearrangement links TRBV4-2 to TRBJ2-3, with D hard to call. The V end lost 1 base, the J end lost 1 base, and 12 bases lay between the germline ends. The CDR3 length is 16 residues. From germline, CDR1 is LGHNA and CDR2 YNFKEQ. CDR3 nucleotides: TGTGCCAGCAGCCAAGTCGGGCGGCTGCGCACAGATACGCAGTATTTT. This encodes CASSQVGRLRTDTQYF.

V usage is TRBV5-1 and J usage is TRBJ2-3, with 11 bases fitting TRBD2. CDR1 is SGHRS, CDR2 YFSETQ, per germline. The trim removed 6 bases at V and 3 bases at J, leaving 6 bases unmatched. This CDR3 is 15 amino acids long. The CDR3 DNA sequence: TGCGCCAGCAACGATTTAGCGGGGGGGACAGATACGCAGTATTTT. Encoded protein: CASNDLAGGTDTQYF.

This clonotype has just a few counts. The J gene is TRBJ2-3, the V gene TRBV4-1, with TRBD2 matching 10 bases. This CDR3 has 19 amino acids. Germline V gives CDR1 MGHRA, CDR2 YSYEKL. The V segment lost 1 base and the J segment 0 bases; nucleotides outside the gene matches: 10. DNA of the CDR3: TGCGCCAGCAGCCAAGGCCTAGCGGGGGTGTTTACTAGCACAGATACGCAGTATTTT. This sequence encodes CASSQGLAGVFTSTDTQYF.

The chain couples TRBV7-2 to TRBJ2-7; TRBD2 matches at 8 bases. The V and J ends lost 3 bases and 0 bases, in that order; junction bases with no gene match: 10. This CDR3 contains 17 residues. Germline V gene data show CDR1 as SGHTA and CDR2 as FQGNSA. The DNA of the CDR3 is TGTGCCAGCAGCTTCCGGGCGGGGGGTACCCCCTCCTACGAGCAGTACGTC. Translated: CASSFRAGGTPSYEQYV.

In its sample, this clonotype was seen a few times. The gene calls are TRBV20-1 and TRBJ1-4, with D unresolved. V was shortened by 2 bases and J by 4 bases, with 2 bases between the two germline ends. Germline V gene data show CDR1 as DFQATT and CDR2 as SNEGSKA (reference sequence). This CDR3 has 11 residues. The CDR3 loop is CSARHNEKLFF. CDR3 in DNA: TGCAGTGCTAGACATAATGAAAAACTGTTTTTT.

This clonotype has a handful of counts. CDR3 nucleotide sequence: TGTGCCAGCAGCCCTGCCATTGCAACTAATGAAAAACTGTTTTTT. Protein sequence: CASSPAIATNEKLFF. V is TRBV27 and J is TRBJ1-4; D remains unclear. This CDR3 is 15 amino acids long. Trimming took off 6 bases at V and 0 bases at J, with 11 bases between the two ends. Germline V gene sequence: CDR1 MNHEY, CDR2 SMNVEV (reference sequence).

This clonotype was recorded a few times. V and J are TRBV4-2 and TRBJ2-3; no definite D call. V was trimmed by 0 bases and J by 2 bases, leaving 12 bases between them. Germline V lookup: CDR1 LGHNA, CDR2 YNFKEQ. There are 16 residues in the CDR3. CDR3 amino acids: CASSQEASYSTDTQYF. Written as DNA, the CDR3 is TGTGCCAGCAGCCAAGAGGCCTCCTACTCCACAGATACGCAGTATTTT.

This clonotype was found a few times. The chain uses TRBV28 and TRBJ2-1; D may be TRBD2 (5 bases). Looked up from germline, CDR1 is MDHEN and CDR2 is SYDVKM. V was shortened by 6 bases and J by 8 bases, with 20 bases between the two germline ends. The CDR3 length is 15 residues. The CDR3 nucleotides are TGTGCCAGCAGCACCGGGGAGTTTGGGTTGGATGAGCAGTTCTTC. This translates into CASSTGEFGLDEQFF.

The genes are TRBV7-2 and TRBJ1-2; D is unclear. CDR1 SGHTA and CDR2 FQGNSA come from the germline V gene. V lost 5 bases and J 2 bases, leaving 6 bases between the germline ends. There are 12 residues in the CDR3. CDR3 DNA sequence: TGTGCCAGCAGCGACGGGAACTATGGCTACACCTTC. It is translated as CASSDGNYGYTF.

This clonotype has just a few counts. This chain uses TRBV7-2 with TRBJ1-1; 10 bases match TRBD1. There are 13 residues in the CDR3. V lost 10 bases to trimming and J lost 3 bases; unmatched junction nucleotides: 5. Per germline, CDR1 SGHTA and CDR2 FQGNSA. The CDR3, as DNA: TGTGCCATTCGACAGGGGGCATACACTGAAGCTTTCTTT. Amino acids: CAIRQGAYTEAFF.

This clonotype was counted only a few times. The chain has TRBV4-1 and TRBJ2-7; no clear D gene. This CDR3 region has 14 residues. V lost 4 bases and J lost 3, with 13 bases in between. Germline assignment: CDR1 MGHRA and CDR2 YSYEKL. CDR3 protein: CASSLLTQVYEQYF. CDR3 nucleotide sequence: TGCGCCAGCAGCCTCTTGACTCAAGTCTACGAGCAGTACTTC.